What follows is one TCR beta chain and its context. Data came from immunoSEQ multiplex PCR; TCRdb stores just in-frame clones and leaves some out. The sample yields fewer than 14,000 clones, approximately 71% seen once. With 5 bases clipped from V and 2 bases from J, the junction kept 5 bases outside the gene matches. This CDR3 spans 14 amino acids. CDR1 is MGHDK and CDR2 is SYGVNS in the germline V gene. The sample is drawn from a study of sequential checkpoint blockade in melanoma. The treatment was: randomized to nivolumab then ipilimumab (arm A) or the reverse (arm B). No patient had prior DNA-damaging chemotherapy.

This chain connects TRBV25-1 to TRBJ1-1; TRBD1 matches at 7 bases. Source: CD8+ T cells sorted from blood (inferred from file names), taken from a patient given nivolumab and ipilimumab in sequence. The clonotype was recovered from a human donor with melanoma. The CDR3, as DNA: TGTGCCAGCAGTCGGGACAGCCCCAACACTGAAGCTTTCTTT. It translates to CASSRDSPNTEAFF.